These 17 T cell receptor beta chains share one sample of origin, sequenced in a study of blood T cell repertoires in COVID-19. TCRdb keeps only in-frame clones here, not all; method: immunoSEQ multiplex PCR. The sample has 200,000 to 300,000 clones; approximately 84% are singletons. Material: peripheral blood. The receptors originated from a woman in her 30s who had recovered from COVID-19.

CDR3 sequence reads: CASSELGQVSYNEQFF. The CDR3 DNA is TGTGCCAGCAGTGAACTAGGACAAGTCTCCTACAATGAGCAGTTCTTC. The chain carries TRBV2 and TRBJ2-1, with a possible D match to TRBD1 (5 bases). This CDR3 has 16 amino acids. The V gene lost 2 bases and the J gene lost 0 bases, with 11 bases spanning the gap. The germline V gene encodes CDR1 SNHLY and CDR2 FYNNEI. Full variable domain (missing parts from reference TRBV2 and TRBJ2-1): EPEVTQTPSHQVTQMGQEVILRCVPISNHLYFYWYRQILGQKVEFLVSFYNNEISEKSEIFDDQFSVERPDGSNFTLKIRSTKLEDSAMYFCASSELGQVSYNEQFFGPGTRLTVL.

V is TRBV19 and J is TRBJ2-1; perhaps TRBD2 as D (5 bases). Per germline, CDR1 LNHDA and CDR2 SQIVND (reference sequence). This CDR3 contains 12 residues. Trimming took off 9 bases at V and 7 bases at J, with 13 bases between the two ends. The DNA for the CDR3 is TGTGCCAGCCCTGGGCCGGGGAATGAGCAGTTCTTC. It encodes CASPGPGNEQFF.

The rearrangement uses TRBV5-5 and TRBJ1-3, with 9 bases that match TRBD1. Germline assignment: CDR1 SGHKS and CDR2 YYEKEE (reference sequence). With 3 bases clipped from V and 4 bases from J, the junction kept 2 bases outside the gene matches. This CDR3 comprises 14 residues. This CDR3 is CASSWTGDGNTIYF. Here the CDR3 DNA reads TGTGCCAGCAGCTGGACAGGGGACGGAAACACCATATATTTT.

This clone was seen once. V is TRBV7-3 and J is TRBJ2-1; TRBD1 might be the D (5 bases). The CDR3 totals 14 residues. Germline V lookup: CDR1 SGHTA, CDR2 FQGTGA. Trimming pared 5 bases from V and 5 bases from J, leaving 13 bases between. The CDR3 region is CASSRQLNDNEQFF. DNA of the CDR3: TGTGCCAGCAGCCGACAGCTAAATGACAATGAGCAGTTCTTC. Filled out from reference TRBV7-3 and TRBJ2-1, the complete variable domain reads GAGVSQTPSNKVTEKGKYVELRCDPISGHTALYWYRQSLGQGPEFLIYFQGTGAADDSGLPNDRFFAVRPEGSVSTLKIQRTERGDSAVYLCASSRQLNDNEQFFGPGTRLTVL.

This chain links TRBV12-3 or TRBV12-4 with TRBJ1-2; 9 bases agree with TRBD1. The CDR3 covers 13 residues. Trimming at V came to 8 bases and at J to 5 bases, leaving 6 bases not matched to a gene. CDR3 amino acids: CASGGQGTYGYTF. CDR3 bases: TGTGCCAGCGGAGGACAGGGGACTTATGGCTACACCTTC.

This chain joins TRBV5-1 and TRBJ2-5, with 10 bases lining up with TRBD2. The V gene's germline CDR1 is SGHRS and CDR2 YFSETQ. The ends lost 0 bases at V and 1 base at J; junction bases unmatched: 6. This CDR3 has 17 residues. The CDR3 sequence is CASSLGVLAGAQETQYF. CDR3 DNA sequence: TGCGCCAGCAGCTTGGGCGTTCTAGCGGGGGCCCAAGAGACCCAGTACTTC.

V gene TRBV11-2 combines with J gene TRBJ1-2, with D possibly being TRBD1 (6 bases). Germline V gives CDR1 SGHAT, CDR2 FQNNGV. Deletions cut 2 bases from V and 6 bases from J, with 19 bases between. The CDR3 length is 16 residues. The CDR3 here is CASSLLLDRPGDGYTF. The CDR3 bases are TGTGCCAGCAGCTTACTGCTAGACAGGCCTGGCGATGGCTACACCTTC. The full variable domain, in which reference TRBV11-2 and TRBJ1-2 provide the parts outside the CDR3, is EAGVAQSPRYKIIEKRQSVAFWCNPISGHATLYWYQQILGQGPKLLIQFQNNGVVDDSQLPKDRFSAERLKGVDSTLKIQPAKLEDSAVYLCASSLLLDRPGDGYTFGSGTRLTVV.

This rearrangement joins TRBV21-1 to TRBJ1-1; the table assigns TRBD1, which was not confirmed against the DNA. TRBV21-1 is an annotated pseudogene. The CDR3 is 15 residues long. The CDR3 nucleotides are TGTGCCAGCATCCTTGATAGGGGGAAGAAGGCTGAAGCTTTCTTT. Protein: CASILDRGKKAEAFF.

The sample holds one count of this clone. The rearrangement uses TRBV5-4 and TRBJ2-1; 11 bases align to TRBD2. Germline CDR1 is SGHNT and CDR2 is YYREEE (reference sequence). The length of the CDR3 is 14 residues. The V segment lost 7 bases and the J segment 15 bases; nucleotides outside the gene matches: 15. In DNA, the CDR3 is TGTGCCAGCCGCATAGCGGGGGGGCCCCGGGATCCGTTCTTC. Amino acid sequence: CASRIAGGPRDPFF.

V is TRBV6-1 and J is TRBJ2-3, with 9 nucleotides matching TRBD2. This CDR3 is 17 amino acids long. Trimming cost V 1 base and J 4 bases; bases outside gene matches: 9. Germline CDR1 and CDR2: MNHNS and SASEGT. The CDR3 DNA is TGTGCCAGCAGTGAAGGAGCGGGGGGCGCCGTGGCAGATACGCAGTATTTT. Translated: CASSEGAGGAVADTQYF.

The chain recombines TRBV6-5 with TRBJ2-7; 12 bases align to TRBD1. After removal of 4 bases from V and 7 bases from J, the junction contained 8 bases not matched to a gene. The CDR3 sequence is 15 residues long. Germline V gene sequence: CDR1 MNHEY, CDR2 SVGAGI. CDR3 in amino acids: CASSFPGQGAGEQYF. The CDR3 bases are TGTGCCAGCAGTTTTCCGGGACAGGGGGCAGGAGAGCAGTACTTC.

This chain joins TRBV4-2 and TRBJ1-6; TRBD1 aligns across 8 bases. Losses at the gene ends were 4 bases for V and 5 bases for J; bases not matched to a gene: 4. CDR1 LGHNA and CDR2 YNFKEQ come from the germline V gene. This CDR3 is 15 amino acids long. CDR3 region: CASSPTGQDNSPLHF. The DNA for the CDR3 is TGTGCCAGCAGCCCAACGGGACAGGATAATTCACCCCTCCACTTT.

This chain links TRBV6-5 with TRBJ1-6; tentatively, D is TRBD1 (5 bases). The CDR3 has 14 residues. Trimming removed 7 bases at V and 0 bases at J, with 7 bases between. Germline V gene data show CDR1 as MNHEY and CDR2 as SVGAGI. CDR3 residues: CASTGGSYNSPLHF. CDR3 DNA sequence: TGTGCCAGCACCGGGGGCTCCTATAATTCACCCCTCCACTTT.

The CDR3 here is CASSPTQGPGNTIYF. The CDR3 bases are TGTGCCAGCAGCCCCACTCAGGGGCCCGGGAACACCATATATTTT. The V call is TRBV3-1 (or the pseudogene TRBV3-2), the J call TRBJ1-3; TRBD1 might be the D (6 bases). Germline lookup yields CDR1 LGHDT and CDR2 YNNKEL (reference sequence). The CDR3 covers 15 residues. Trimming left V 4 bases short and J 7 bases short, with 17 bases between.

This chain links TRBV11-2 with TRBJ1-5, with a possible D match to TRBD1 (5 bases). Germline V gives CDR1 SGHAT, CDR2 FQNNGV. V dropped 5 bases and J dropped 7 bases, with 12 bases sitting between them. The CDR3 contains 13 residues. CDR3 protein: CASSRNRGQPQHF. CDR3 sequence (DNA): TGTGCCAGCAGCCGGAACCGGGGGCAGCCCCAGCATTTT. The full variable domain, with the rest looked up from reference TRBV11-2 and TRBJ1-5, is EAGVAQSPRYKIIEKRQSVAFWCNPISGHATLYWYQQILGQGPKLLIQFQNNGVVDDSQLPKDRFSAERLKGVDSTLKIQPAKLEDSAVYLCASSRNRGQPQHFGDGTRLSIL.

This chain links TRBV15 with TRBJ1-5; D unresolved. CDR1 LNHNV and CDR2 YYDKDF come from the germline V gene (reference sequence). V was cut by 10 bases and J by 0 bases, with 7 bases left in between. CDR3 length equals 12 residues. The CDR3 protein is CASGRSNQPQHF. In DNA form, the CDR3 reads TGTGCCAGTGGGCGTAGCAATCAGCCCCAGCATTTT.

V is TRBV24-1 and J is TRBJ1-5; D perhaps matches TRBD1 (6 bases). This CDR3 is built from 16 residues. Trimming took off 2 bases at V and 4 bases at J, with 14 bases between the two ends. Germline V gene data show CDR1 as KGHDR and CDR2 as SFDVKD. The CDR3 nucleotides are TGTGCCACCAGTGATTCCCGTGGGGGCCAGAATCAGCCCCAGCATTTT. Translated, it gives CATSDSRGGQNQPQHF.